This TCR beta chain was found in a study of T cells after somatic rescue of genetic block. This clone has a handful of counts. V was pared by 6 bases and J by 1 base, with 12 bases between. The CDR3 length is 15 residues. Germline-derived CDR1 and CDR2 are MGHDK and SYGVNS. The table came from immunoSEQ multiplex PCR; TCRdb's copy has only in-frame clones and leaves some out. The sample lists about 15,000 clones, approximately 70% seen once, with 27% in the top ten. The TCR comes from a man younger than 30. Sequencing was performed on peripheral blood mononuclear cells (PBMCs). The rearrangement links TRBV25-1 to TRBJ2-2, with D possibly TRBD2 on 6 matching bases. CDR3 sequence (DNA): TGTGCCAGCAGACCCTTCGGGGGGAACACCGGGGAGCTGTTTTTT. Protein product: CASRPFGGNTGELFF. The full variable domain, its missing parts supplied by reference TRBV25-1 and TRBJ2-2, is EADIYQTPRYLVIGTGKKITLECSQTMGHDKMYWYQQDPGMELHLIHYSYGVNSTEKGDLSSESTVSRIRTEHFPLTLESARPSHTSQYLCASRPFGGNTGELFFGEGSRLTVL.